Sequencing of this T cell receptor beta chain was carried out in a study of blood T cell repertoires in COVID-19. Study information: The origin of the acute and convalescent COVID-19 samples was the United States, Italy and Spain. Sources were T cells, B-cell-depleted T cells, or PBMCs; the material itself was cDNA or gDNA.

Per the germline V gene, CDR1 is KGHSH and CDR2 is LQKENI. CDR3 length: 13 amino acids. Deletions cut 3 bases from V and 3 bases from J, with 8 bases between. This clone was seen a few times. Other DNA sequences in this specimen translate into the identical CDR3. In the original analysis: Reference gene primer amplification in the assay estimated nucleated cell counts. The data were produced by immunoSEQ multiplex PCR, yet TCRdb's version contains in-frame clones alone and is incomplete. V and J calls and clone size are copied from that table; D and trimming were computed from the DNA. The sample records tens of thousands of clones, roughly 84% being singletons.

This sequence originates from a man aged 45-65 years with active COVID-19. This chain uses TRBV18 with TRBJ1-1; D perhaps matches TRBD1 (5 bases). The material sequenced was peripheral blood. CDR3 sequence (DNA): TGTGCCAGCTCACCTACAGGCGACACTGAAGCTTTCTTT. Its translation: CASSPTGDTEAFF.